This entry lists 30 T cell receptor beta chains sequenced from one sample in a study of T-cell memory formation after mild COVID-19. TCRdb reanalysed the 5' RACE reads using MiXCR and keeps one entry per CDR3 protein. Found here are about 200,000 distinct CDR3 sequences, approximately 16% of them singletons; the top ten hold roughly 2.3%. The sequenced material came from PBMCs or a T cell subset sorted from them (not recorded which). These receptors originate from an adult woman who had mild COVID-19 (a few samples of this study predate the infection). Cell type and time point are not known.

This clonotype showed up just a few times. The chain couples TRBV9 to TRBJ2-3; 14 bases match TRBD2. CDR1 is SGDLS and CDR2 is YYNGEE in the germline V gene. J was trimmed by 2 bases and V by 4 bases; bases with no gene match: 6. The CDR3 consists of 17 residues. In nucleotides, the CDR3 is TGTGCCAGCAGCAGGACTAGCGGGGGGCTATACACAGATACGCAGTATTTT. Its protein product is CASSRTSGGLYTDTQYF.

The chain has TRBV7-3 and TRBJ1-1; 8 bases match TRBD1. After removal of 5 bases from V and 4 bases from J, the junction contained 6 bases not matched to a gene. This CDR3 has 14 amino acids. Per the germline V gene, CDR1 is SGHTA and CDR2 is FQGTGA. In DNA, the CDR3 is TGTGCCAGCAGCGAGGGACAGGTCGGCACTGAAGCTTTCTTT. Translated: CASSEGQVGTEAFF.

The rearrangement joins TRBV29-1 to TRBJ2-1; 9 bases map to TRBD2. Looked up from germline, CDR1 is SQVTM and CDR2 is ANQGSEA. Unmatched junction bases numbered 4, after V lost 0 bases and J lost 1 base. This CDR3 region has 16 residues. This chain's CDR3 is CSVEDRGLASYNEQFF. The CDR3 nucleotides are TGCAGCGTTGAAGATAGAGGACTAGCGTCCTACAATGAGCAGTTCTTC.

V is TRBV5-5 and J is TRBJ1-5; weak D call: TRBD1 (5 bases). Trimming stripped 0 bases from V and 2 bases from J, with 12 bases between. CDR1 SGHKS and CDR2 YYEKEE come from the germline V gene (reference sequence). The CDR3 covers 16 residues. Here the CDR3 reads CASSLDPGYRNQPQHF. In nucleotides, the CDR3 is TGTGCCAGCAGCTTGGACCCAGGGTACCGCAATCAGCCCCAGCATTTT.

The V gene is TRBV7-9, the J gene TRBJ2-7, with 8 bases that match TRBD2. CDR3 length: 15 amino acids. Germline-derived CDR1 and CDR2 are SEHNR and FQNEAQ (reference sequence). J gave up 2 bases and V 3 bases, and 6 bases lay outside the gene matches. The CDR3 loop is CASSFFSGATYEQYF. The CDR3 region has the DNA TGTGCCAGCAGCTTTTTTAGCGGGGCAACCTACGAGCAGTACTTC.

This clonotype has a handful of counts. The rearrangement joins TRBV9 to TRBJ1-6, with 11 bases matching TRBD1. The CDR3 covers 16 residues. Trimming removed 4 bases from V and 6 bases from J; junction bases left unmatched: 6. Germline V gene data show CDR1 as SGDLS and CDR2 as YYNGEE. Here the CDR3 reads CASSPRTGGLNSPLHF. The CDR3, as DNA: TGTGCCAGCAGCCCTCGGACAGGGGGCCTTAATTCACCCCTCCACTTT.

This clonotype was seen only a few times. V usage is TRBV7-2 and J usage is TRBJ1-1; tentatively, D is TRBD1 (6 bases). The CDR3 runs 12 residues. V gave up 10 bases and J gave up 1 base, with 10 bases separating them. CDR1 is SGHTA and CDR2 is FQGNSA in the germline V gene. The CDR3 loop is CATLGGNTEAFF. The CDR3 nucleotides are TGTGCCACCTTAGGGGGGAACACTGAAGCTTTCTTT. The complete variable domain, with remaining parts taken from reference TRBV7-2 and TRBJ1-1, reads GAGVSQSPSNKVTEKGKDVELRCDPISGHTALYWYRQSLGQGLEFLIYFQGNSAPDKSGLPSDRFSAERTGGSVSTLTIQRTQQEDSAVYLCATLGGNTEAFFGQGTRLTVV.

The genes are TRBV7-2 and TRBJ1-5; D is unclear. There are 14 residues in the CDR3. Germline V gene data show CDR1 as SGHTA and CDR2 as FQGNSA. Trimming took 5 bases from V and 7 from J, leaving 15 bases between them. The CDR3 bases are TGTGCCAGCAGCCCCCAGTGGGGTGGCCAGCCCCAGCATTTT. Its protein is CASSPQWGGQPQHF.

The gene calls are TRBV18 and TRBJ1-1; weak D call: TRBD1 (5 bases). The CDR3 spans 13 residues. V was cut by 3 bases and J by 4 bases, with 9 bases left in between. In germline, CDR1 is KGHSH, CDR2 LQKENI. CDR3 amino acids: CASSPREATEAFF. The CDR3 DNA sequence: TGTGCCAGCTCACCCAGGGAGGCCACTGAAGCTTTCTTT.

This clonotype occurred a few times. The chain joins TRBV12-3 or TRBV12-4 to TRBJ1-6; 9 positions agree with TRBD1. Trimming cost V 5 bases and J 14 bases; bases outside gene matches: 13. The CDR3 sequence is 15 residues long. The CDR3 loop reads CASSPFRPGQGTLHF. DNA for the CDR3: TGTGCCAGCAGTCCCTTTAGGCCGGGACAGGGCACCCTCCACTTT.

This chain connects TRBV7-6 to TRBJ1-1; D is unresolved. Germline V gives CDR1 SGHVS, CDR2 FNYEAQ. V was shortened by 1 base and J by 2 bases, with 11 bases between the two germline ends. The CDR3 length is 15 residues. The CDR3, as DNA: TGTGCCAGCAGCTTAGTTTTGGGAATTAACACTGAAGCTTTCTTT. Protein product: CASSLVLGINTEAFF.

At least ten counts were recorded for this clonotype. This chain uses TRBV12-3 or TRBV12-4 with TRBJ1-1, with no clear D. This CDR3 is built from 13 residues. V was trimmed by 6 bases and J by 1 base, leaving 9 bases between them. The CDR3 sequence: CASSSQENTEAFF. As DNA, the CDR3 is TGTGCCAGCAGCTCACAAGAGAACACTGAAGCTTTCTTT.

This clonotype showed up just a few times. This chain connects TRBV29-1 to TRBJ2-2, with D perhaps matching TRBD1 (5 bases). CDR3 length equals 13 residues. Trimming removed 4 bases from V and 0 bases from J, with 6 bases in between. Germline assignment: CDR1 SQVTM and CDR2 ANQGSEA. The CDR3 sequence is CSVAGTNTGELFF. The CDR3, as DNA: TGCAGCGTTGCAGGGACGAACACCGGGGAGCTGTTTTTT.

This clonotype has a handful of counts. CDR3 bases: TGTGCCAGCAGCTTAGTTAACTATGGCTACACCTTC. Its protein product is CASSLVNYGYTF. This chain joins TRBV7-9 and TRBJ1-2; D gene uncertain. Germline V gene sequence: CDR1 SEHNR, CDR2 FQNEAQ (reference sequence). V shed 1 base and J shed 1 base, with 1 base lying between them. The CDR3 is made up of 12 amino acids.

This clonotype has a handful of counts. The chain couples TRBV7-9 to TRBJ1-4, with TRBD1 matching over 11 bases. In germline, CDR1 is SEHNR, CDR2 FQNEAQ (reference sequence). The CDR3 loop spans 16 amino acids. V was pared by 5 bases and J by 2 bases, with 4 bases of the junction left unmatched. DNA for the CDR3: TGTGCCAGCAGCACGGGACAGGGGGTCACTAATGAAAAACTGTTTTTT. Residues: CASSTGQGVTNEKLFF.

The sample holds a few counts of this clonotype. The chain uses TRBV2 and TRBJ1-5; D is ambiguous. CDR1 is SNHLY, CDR2 FYNNEI, per germline. The CDR3 runs 15 residues. V gave up 3 bases and J gave up 0 bases, with 9 bases separating them. The CDR3 loop reads CASSDQVYSNQPQHF. The DNA of the CDR3 is TGTGCCAGCAGTGACCAGGTATATAGCAATCAGCCCCAGCATTTT.

This clonotype was counted between two and nine times. The chain links TRBV20-1 to TRBJ1-1, with D unresolved. The CDR3 has 12 amino acids. Germline V gene data show CDR1 as DFQATT and CDR2 as SNEGSKA (reference sequence). V was shortened by 3 bases and J by 4 bases, with 9 bases between the two germline ends. As DNA, the CDR3 is TGCAGTGCTAGGCGGCGGTTCACTGAAGCTTTCTTT. Its protein product is CSARRRFTEAFF.

The chain has TRBV11-2 and TRBJ2-4; D remains unclear. The CDR3 loop spans 14 amino acids. The germline V and J ends were trimmed by 2 bases and 8 bases, with 13 bases remaining between them. Germline V lookup: CDR1 SGHAT, CDR2 FQNNGV. The CDR3 DNA reads as TGTGCCAGCAGCTTAATAGCAAGTGGGGACATTCAGTACTTC. Amino acid sequence: CASSLIASGDIQYF.

This clonotype was counted only a few times. The chain carries TRBV11-2 and TRBJ1-1; possible D gene TRBD1, 5 bases. V was cut by 5 bases and J by 7 bases, with 17 bases left in between. CDR1 and CDR2 from the germline V gene are SGHAT and FQNNGV. CDR3 length: 14 residues. The DNA for the CDR3 is TGTGCCAGCAGCCCAATTTCAGGGTGGGGTGAAGCTTTCTTT. This codes for CASSPISGWGEAFF.

This clonotype has more than one count but fewer than ten. The chain links TRBV12-3 or TRBV12-4 to TRBJ1-2; D is undetermined. Deletions cut 1 base from V and 8 bases from J, with 8 bases between. The CDR3 has 12 residues. DNA of the CDR3: TGTGCCAGCAGTTTAGGTGCGAGCGGCTACACCTTC. It specifies CASSLGASGYTF.

This clonotype was recorded a few times. The chain employs TRBV12-3 or TRBV12-4 and TRBJ1-5, with no clear D. V lost 1 base and J lost 0, with 7 bases in between. This CDR3 has 15 residues. CDR3 in DNA: TGTGCCAGCAGTTTAGGACCGTATAGCAATCAGCCCCAGCATTTT. Residues: CASSLGPYSNQPQHF.

This clonotype has just a few counts. V gene TRBV5-5 combines with J gene TRBJ2-1; TRBD2 might be the D (6 bases). Germline values: CDR1 SGHKS, CDR2 YYEKEE (reference sequence). The germline V and J ends were trimmed by 7 bases and 7 bases, with 21 bases remaining between them. CDR3 size: 15 residues. The CDR3 loop is CASSFPRDSLNEQFF. Here the CDR3 DNA reads TGTGCCAGCTCTTTTCCGCGGGACTCTCTAAATGAGCAGTTCTTC.

This clonotype was counted between two and nine times. The V call is TRBV5-1, the J call TRBJ2-1, with 11 bases identical to TRBD2. After removal of 4 bases from V and 0 bases from J, the junction contained 6 bases not matched to a gene. The CDR3 is 17 amino acids. Per the germline V gene, CDR1 is SGHRS and CDR2 is YFSETQ. The CDR3 bases are TGCGCCAGCAGCGGGCTAGCGGGGGGCGACTCCTACAATGAGCAGTTCTTC. Translation gives CASSGLAGGDSYNEQFF.

The table lists this clonotype with a few counts. This chain links TRBV5-4 with TRBJ1-1; D gene ambiguous. There are 11 residues in the CDR3. The ends were cut back, 3 bases at V and 12 bases at J, with 12 bases in the middle. Germline values: CDR1 SGHNT, CDR2 YYREEE (reference sequence). The CDR3 here is CASSYRDISFF. The CDR3 nucleotides are TGTGCCAGCAGCTATAGGGATATCTCTTTCTTT.

This clonotype was detected a few times. The CDR3 region has the DNA TGCGCCAGCAGCTTGCTTGAGGGAAATTCACCCCTCCACTTT. It codes for CASSLLEGNSPLHF. This chain joins TRBV5-1 and TRBJ1-6, with D uncertain. Germline assignment: CDR1 SGHRS and CDR2 YFSETQ. The CDR3 runs to 14 residues. The V end lost 1 base, the J end lost 7 bases, and 9 bases lay between the germline ends.

This clonotype has just a few counts. This chain joins TRBV20-1 and TRBJ1-5, with D maybe TRBD1 (5 bases). The germline V gene encodes CDR1 DFQATT and CDR2 SNEGSKA (reference sequence). Trimming pared 3 bases from V and 7 bases from J, leaving 16 bases between. This CDR3 contains 14 residues. The CDR3 protein is CSASAEGVSQPQHF. The CDR3 region has the DNA TGCAGTGCTAGCGCGGAAGGGGTATCCCAGCCCCAGCATTTT.

This clonotype turned up a few times. The chain is built from TRBV5-1 and TRBJ2-4; D perhaps matches TRBD1 (6 bases). V lost 3 bases and J 2 bases, leaving 9 bases between the germline ends. Germline values: CDR1 SGHRS, CDR2 YFSETQ. This CDR3 is 14 amino acids long. Here the CDR3 DNA reads TGCGCCAGCAGCTCGGACAGTCCCAAAAACATTCAGTACTTC. Its translation: CASSSDSPKNIQYF.

The CDR3 is CASSPPGGAEFYF. DNA for the CDR3: TGTGCCAGCTCACCTCCGGGGGGGGCCGAGTTCTACTTC. This chain uses TRBV18 with TRBJ2-4, with 8 bases identical to TRBD2. The CDR3 has 13 amino acids. CDR1 and CDR2 (germline): KGHSH, LQKENI. V was pared by 3 bases and J by 16 bases, with 11 bases of the junction left unmatched.

The chain couples TRBV5-1 to TRBJ1-1; D is possibly TRBD1 (5 bases). Germline CDR1 SGHRS, CDR2 YFSETQ. The CDR3 contains 14 residues. The V and J ends lost 7 bases and 2 bases respectively, with 15 bases between them. CDR3 protein: CASASGQPNTEAFF. CDR3 coding DNA: TGCGCCAGCGCCTCGGGGCAGCCTAACACTGAAGCTTTCTTT.

V usage is TRBV18 and J usage is TRBJ2-7; no definite D call. Trimming pared 2 bases from V and 3 bases from J, leaving 11 bases between. The CDR3 loop spans 14 amino acids. Germline CDR1 and CDR2: KGHSH and LQKENI. The CDR3 nucleotides are TGTGCCAGCTCACCAAGCACCCGCGGCTACGAGCAGTACTTC. Translating it yields CASSPSTRGYEQYF.